The TCR beta chain described here comes from a study of blood T cell repertoires in COVID-19. The germline CDR1 and CDR2 sequences are SGDLS and YYNGEE. Losses at the gene ends were 5 bases for V and 3 bases for J; bases not matched to a gene: 6. The CDR3 has 14 residues. This clone appeared once. Produced via immunoSEQ multiplex PCR; TCRdb's table is partial and in-frame only. This sample has 110,000 to 150,000 clones, with 90% found just once. Material for sequencing was peripheral blood. The rearrangement uses TRBV9 and TRBJ1-1; 8 nucleotides match TRBD1. The source is an elderly woman with acute or convalescent COVID-19. CDR3 DNA sequence: TGTGCCAGCAGACCTCCCAGGGGGCACACTGAAGCTTTCTTT. It yields the protein CASRPPRGHTEAFF.